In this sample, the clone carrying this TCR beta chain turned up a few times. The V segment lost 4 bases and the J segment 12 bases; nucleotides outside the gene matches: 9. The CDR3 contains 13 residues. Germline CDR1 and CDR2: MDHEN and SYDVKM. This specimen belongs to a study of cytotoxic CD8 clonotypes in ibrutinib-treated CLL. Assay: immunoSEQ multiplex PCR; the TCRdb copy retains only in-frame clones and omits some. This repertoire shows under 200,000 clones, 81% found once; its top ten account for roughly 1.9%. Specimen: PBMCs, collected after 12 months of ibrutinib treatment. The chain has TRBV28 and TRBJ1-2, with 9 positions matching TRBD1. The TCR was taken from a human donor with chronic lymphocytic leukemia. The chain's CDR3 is CASSSNGDRANTF. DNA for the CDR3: TGTGCCAGCAGTTCGAACGGGGACAGGGCCAACACCTTC.